This T cell receptor (beta chain) was found in a study of CD8+ T cells in alopecia areata. Following extraction, RNA underwent reverse transcription to cDNA, which served as the sequencing template. Repertoires were generated with immunoSEQ multiplex PCR, while TCRdb's copy carries only in-frame clones and drops some. The sample yields about 200,000 clones, roughly 57% seen once. There are a few counts of this clone. This same CDR3 is encoded by further DNA sequences in the sample. CDR3 length: 15 amino acids. The germline CDR1 and CDR2 sequences are SGDLS and YYNGEE. Between the trimmed V and J ends, which lost 0 bases and 0 bases, there was a span of 10 bases.

The starting material was CD4+ T cells sorted from blood, obtained at week 0. The TCR sequence derives from a human donor with alopecia areata. The gene calls are TRBV9 and TRBJ2-7; no definite D call. CDR3 sequence: CASSVEAGRSYEQYF. The CDR3 DNA sequence: TGTGCCAGCAGCGTAGAGGCAGGCCGCTCCTACGAGCAGTACTTC. The full variable domain, completed using reference TRBV9 and TRBJ2-7, is DSGVTQTPKHLITATGQRVTLRCSPRSGDLSVYWYQQSLDQGLQFLIQYYNGEERAKGNILERFSAQQFPDLHSELNLSSLELGDSALYFCASSVEAGRSYEQYFGPGTRLTVT.